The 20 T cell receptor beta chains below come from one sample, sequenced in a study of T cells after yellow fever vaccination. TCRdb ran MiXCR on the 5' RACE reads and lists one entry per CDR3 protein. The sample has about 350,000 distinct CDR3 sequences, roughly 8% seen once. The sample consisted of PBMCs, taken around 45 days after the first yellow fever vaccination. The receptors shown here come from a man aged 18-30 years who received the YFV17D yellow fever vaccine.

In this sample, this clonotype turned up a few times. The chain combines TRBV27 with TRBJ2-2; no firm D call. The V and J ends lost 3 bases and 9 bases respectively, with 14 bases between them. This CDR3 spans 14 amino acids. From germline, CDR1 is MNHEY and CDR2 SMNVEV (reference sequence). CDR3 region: CASSFLPQSRELFF. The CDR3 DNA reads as TGTGCCAGCAGTTTCCTCCCGCAAAGTCGGGAGCTGTTTTTT.

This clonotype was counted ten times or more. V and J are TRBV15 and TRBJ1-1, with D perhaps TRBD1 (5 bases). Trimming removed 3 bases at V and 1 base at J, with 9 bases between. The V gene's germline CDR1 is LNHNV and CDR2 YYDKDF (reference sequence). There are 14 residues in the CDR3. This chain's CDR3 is CATSSTQGNTEAFF. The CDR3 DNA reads TGTGCCACCAGCAGCACTCAGGGGAACACTGAAGCTTTCTTT.

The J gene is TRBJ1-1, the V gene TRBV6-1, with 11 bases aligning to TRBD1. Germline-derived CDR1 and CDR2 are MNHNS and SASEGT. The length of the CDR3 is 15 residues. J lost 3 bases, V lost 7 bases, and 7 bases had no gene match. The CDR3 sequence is CASTRGQGGDTEAFF. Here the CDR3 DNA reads TGTGCCAGCACCCGGGGACAGGGGGGAGACACTGAAGCTTTCTTT.

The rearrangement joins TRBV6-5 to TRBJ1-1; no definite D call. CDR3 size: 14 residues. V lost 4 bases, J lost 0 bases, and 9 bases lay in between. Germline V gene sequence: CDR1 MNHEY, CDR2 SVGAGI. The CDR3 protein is CASSLRQMNTEAFF. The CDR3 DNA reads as TGTGCCAGCAGTTTGCGCCAGATGAACACTGAAGCTTTCTTT.

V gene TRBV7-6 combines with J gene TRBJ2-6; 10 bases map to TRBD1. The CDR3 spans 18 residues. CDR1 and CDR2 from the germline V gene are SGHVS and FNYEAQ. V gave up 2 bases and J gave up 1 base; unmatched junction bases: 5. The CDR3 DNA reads TGTGCCAGCAGCTTACCGGGACAGGGGACTTCTGGGGCCAACGTCCTGACTTTC. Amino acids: CASSLPGQGTSGANVLTF. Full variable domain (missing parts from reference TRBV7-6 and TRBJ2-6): GAGVSQSPRYKVTKRGQDVALRCDPISGHVSLYWYRQALGQGPEFLTYFNYEAQQDKSGLPNDRFSAERPEGSISTLTIQRTEQRDSAMYRCASSLPGQGTSGANVLTFGAGSRLTVL.

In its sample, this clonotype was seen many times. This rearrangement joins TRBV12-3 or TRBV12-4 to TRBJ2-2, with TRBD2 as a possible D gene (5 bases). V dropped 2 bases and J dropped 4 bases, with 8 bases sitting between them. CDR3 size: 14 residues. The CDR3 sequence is CASSLTRSTGELFF. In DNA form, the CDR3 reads TGTGCCAGCAGTTTAACTAGAAGCACCGGGGAGCTGTTTTTT.

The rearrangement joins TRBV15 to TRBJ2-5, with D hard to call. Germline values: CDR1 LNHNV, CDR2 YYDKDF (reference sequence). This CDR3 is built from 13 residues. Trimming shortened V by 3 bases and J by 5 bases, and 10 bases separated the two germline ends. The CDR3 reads CATSRYIHETQYF. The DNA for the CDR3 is TGTGCCACCAGCAGGTACATTCACGAGACCCAGTACTTC.

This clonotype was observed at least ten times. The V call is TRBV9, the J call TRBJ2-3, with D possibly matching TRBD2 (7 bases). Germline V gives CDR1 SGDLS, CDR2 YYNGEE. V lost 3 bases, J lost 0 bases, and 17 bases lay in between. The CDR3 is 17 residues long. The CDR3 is CASSEYVGGGSTDTQYF. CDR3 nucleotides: TGTGCCAGCAGCGAATACGTGGGCGGGGGCAGCACAGATACGCAGTATTTT.

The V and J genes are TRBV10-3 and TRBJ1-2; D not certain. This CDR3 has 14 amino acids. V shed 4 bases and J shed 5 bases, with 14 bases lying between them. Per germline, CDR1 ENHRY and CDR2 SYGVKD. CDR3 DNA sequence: TGTGCCATCAGTGGTGGGAGTTCTTCTTATGGCTACACCTTC. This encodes CAISGGSSSYGYTF.

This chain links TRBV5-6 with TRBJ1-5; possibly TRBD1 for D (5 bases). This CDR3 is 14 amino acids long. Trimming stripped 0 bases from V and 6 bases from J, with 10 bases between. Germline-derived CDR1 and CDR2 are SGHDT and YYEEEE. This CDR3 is CASSLGGPGQPQHF. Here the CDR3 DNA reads TGTGCCAGCAGCTTGGGGGGACCTGGTCAGCCCCAGCATTTT.

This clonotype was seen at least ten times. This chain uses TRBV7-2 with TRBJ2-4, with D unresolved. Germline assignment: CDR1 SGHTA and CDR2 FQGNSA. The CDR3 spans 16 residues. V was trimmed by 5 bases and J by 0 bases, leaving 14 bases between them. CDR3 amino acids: CASSPPGSIAKNIQYF. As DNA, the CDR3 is TGTGCCAGCAGCCCCCCCGGGTCGATAGCCAAAAACATTCAGTACTTC. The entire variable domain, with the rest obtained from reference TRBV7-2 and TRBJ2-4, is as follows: GAGVSQSPSNKVTEKGKDVELRCDPISGHTALYWYRQSLGQGLEFLIYFQGNSAPDKSGLPSDRFSAERTGGSVSTLTIQRTQQEDSAVYLCASSPPGSIAKNIQYFGAGTRLSVL.

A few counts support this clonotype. In DNA form, the CDR3 reads TGTGCCTGGAACCGGGCTGGGGCCAACGTCCTGACTTTC. Its protein product is CAWNRAGANVLTF. The chain combines TRBV30 with TRBJ2-6, with D unclear. In germline, CDR1 is GTSNPN, CDR2 SVGIG (reference sequence). This CDR3 contains 13 residues. The V end lost 4 bases, the J end lost 2 bases, and 6 bases lay between the germline ends.

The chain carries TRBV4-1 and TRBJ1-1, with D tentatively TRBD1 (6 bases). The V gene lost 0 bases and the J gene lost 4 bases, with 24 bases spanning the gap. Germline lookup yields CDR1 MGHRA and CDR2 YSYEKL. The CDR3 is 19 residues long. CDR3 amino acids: CASSQESGQSSRVRTEAFF. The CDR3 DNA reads TGCGCCAGCAGCCAAGAGTCGGGACAAAGCTCGAGGGTCCGCACTGAAGCTTTCTTT.

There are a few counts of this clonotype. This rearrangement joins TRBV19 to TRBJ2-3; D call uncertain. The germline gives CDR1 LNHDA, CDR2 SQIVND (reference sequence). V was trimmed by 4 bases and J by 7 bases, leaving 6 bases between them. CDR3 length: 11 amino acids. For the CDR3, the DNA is TGTGCCAGTAGTACACTTAATACGCAGTATTTT. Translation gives CASSTLNTQYF.

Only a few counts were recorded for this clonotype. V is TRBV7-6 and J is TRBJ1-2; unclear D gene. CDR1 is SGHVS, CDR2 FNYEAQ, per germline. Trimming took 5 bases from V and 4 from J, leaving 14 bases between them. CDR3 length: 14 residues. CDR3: CASSVDGSLYGYTF. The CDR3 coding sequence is TGTGCCAGCAGCGTGGACGGGAGCCTCTATGGCTACACCTTC.

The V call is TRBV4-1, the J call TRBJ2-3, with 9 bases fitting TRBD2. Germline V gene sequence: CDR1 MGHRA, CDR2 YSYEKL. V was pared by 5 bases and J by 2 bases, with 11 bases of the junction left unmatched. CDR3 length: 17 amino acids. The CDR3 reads CASSMLLAGASTDTQYF. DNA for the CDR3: TGCGCCAGCAGCATGCTCTTAGCGGGGGCCTCCACAGATACGCAGTATTTT.

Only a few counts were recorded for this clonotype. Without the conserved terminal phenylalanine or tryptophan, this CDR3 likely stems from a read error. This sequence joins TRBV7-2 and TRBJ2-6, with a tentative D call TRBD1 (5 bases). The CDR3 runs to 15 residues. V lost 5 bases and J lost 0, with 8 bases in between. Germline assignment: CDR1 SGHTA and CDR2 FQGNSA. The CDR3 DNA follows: TGTGCCAGCAGCGCGGACAACTCTGGGGCCAACGTCCTGACTTCC. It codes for CASSADNSGANVLTS.

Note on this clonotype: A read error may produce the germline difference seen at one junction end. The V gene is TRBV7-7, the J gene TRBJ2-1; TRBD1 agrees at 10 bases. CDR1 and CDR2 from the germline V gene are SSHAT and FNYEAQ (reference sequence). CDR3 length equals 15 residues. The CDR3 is CASSWGTGEYNEQFF. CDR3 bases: TGTGCTAGCAGCTGGGGGACAGGGGAGTACAATGAGCAGTTCTTC.

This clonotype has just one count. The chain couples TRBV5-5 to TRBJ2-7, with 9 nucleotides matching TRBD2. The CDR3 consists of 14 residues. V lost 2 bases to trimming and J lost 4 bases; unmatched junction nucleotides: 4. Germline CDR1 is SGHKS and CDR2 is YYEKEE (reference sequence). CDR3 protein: CASSFGGGAYEQYV. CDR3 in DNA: TGTGCCAGCAGCTTTGGCGGGGGGGCTTACGAGCAGTACGTC.

CDR3 in DNA: TGTGCCAGCAGCTACGACAGTGGCGAGCAGTACGTC. Amino acid sequence: CASSYDSGEQYV. V and J are TRBV12-3 or TRBV12-4 and TRBJ2-7; tentative D call: TRBD1 (5 bases). Trimming removed 6 bases at V and 6 bases at J, with 12 bases between. The CDR3 covers 12 residues.